These T cell receptor beta chains were read from a single sample in a study of OX40 agonist ivuxolimab in advanced cancers. This table comes from immunoSEQ multiplex PCR, and its TCRdb copy is limited to in-frame clones, with some not included. Of some 41,000 clones in the sample, about 89% were seen once. The sequencing here drew on CD4+ or CD8+ T cells sorted from blood, taken in a trial of the OX40 agonist ivuxolimab. These receptors were obtained from an adult with an advanced solid tumor such as melanoma, head and neck, liver or kidney cancer. CDR3s leave out the opening cysteine and the closing phenylalanine or tryptophan.

J gene: TRBJ1-1
V gene: TRBV6-1
CDR3 protein: ASSPQGGNTEAF

J gene: TRBJ2-7
V gene: TRBV19
CDR3 protein: ASSIGGGSREQY

J gene: TRBJ1-2
V gene: TRBV19
CDR3 protein: ASTFGVGGVSYGYT

J gene: TRBJ1-4
V gene: TRBV28
CDR3 protein: ASSVTGVGEKLF

J gene: TRBJ2-7
V gene: TRBV6-6
CDR3 protein: ASLLGQGGEQY

J gene: TRBJ2-7
V gene: TRBV28
CDR3 protein: ASSLFPPDRGGYEQY

J gene: TRBJ2-5
V gene: TRBV19
CDR3 protein: ASSKATALYQETQY

J gene: TRBJ1-5
V gene: TRBV10-3
CDR3 protein: AISEPGQPQH

J gene: TRBJ2-1
V gene: TRBV18
CDR3 protein: ASSRGGDEQF

J gene: TRBJ1-5
V gene: TRBV11-3
CDR3 protein: ASSPSQGRDGQPQH

J gene: TRBJ1-5
V gene: TRBV28
CDR3 protein: ASSSPGTGKEPQH

J gene: TRBJ1-2
V gene: TRBV19
CDR3 protein: ASSIGQNRGRYT

J gene: TRBJ2-1
V gene: TRBV16
CDR3 protein: ASSHRRADYLSSYNEQF

J gene: TRBJ2-7
V gene: TRBV19
CDR3 protein: ASSIDRREEQY

J gene: TRBJ2-7
V gene: TRBV5-5
CDR3 protein: ASSLATDSSYEQY

J gene: TRBJ2-7
V gene: TRBV15
CDR3 protein: ATDICEQY

J gene: TRBJ2-1
V gene: TRBV7-6
CDR3 protein: ASSLVVGGRLPDEQF

J gene: TRBJ2-7
V gene: TRBV11-2
CDR3 protein: ASSLDPGRAFSSYEQY

J gene: TRBJ2-2
V gene: TRBV7-2
CDR3 protein: ASSFGPSTGELF

J gene: TRBJ2-3
V gene: TRBV11-3
CDR3 protein: ASSLNGADTQY

J gene: TRBJ1-3
V gene: TRBV15
CDR3 protein: ATSSWDSGNTIY

J gene: TRBJ1-2
V gene: TRBV2
CDR3 protein: ASSEEAGHYGYT

J gene: TRBJ2-1
V gene: TRBV7-2
CDR3 protein: ASSPAGWLGTYNEQF

J gene: TRBJ2-5
V gene: TRBV27
CDR3 protein: ASGRLETQY

J gene: TRBJ2-3
V gene: TRBV5-5
CDR3 protein: ASREGTSGFTDTQY

J gene: TRBJ1-2
V gene: TRBV28
CDR3 protein: ASSLPGFYGYT

J gene: TRBJ2-2
V gene: TRBV19
CDR3 protein: ASSNSGGSLAGETGELF

J gene: TRBJ2-3
V gene: TRBV7-3
CDR3 protein: ASGIGGTSGMGTQY

J gene: TRBJ2-1
V gene: TRBV28
CDR3 protein: ASSFRLAPGNEQF

J gene: TRBJ1-2
V gene: TRBV9
CDR3 protein: ASSVGGPGGDFYT

J gene: TRBJ2-7
V gene: TRBV19
CDR3 protein: ASSISRAGGPGEQY

J gene: TRBJ2-1
V gene: TRBV4-2
CDR3 protein: ASSQGFLGGRAGNEQF

J gene: TRBJ1-3
V gene: TRBV18
CDR3 protein: ASSLTALSSGNTIY

J gene: TRBJ2-1
V gene: TRBV7-8
CDR3 protein: ASSLGTRGDNEQF

J gene: TRBJ2-3
V gene: TRBV5-5
CDR3 protein: ASSFGGRVGTDTQY

J gene: TRBJ2-4
V gene: TRBV5-4
CDR3 protein: ASSSANIQY

J gene: TRBJ1-2
V gene: TRBV28
CDR3 protein: ASSLWTGVHYGYT

J gene: TRBJ1-1
V gene: TRBV19
CDR3 protein: ASSNIVQLYTEAF

J gene: TRBJ2-7
V gene: TRBV15
CDR3 protein: ATGGLADEQY

J gene: TRBJ1-3
V gene: TRBV28
CDR3 protein: ASSMGGAQAGNTIY

J gene: TRBJ1-2
V gene: TRBV7-9
CDR3 protein: ASSLAQGSGYT

J gene: TRBJ2-3
V gene: TRBV19
CDR3 protein: ASSIDPEITDTQY

J gene: TRBJ1-5
V gene: TRBV5-6
CDR3 protein: ASSATGTALNQPQH

J gene: TRBJ2-3
V gene: TRBV9
CDR3 protein: ASSARGGSTDTQY

J gene: TRBJ2-2
V gene: TRBV18
CDR3 protein: ASSPPAGELF

J gene: TRBJ2-1
V gene: TRBV2
CDR3 protein: ASRPTRDSYNEQF

J gene: TRBJ2-3
V gene: TRBV7-8
CDR3 protein: ASSLGGGRKDTQY

J gene: TRBJ1-6
V gene: TRBV11-3
CDR3 protein: ASSPQYRDSPLH

J gene: TRBJ2-4
V gene: TRBV5-6
CDR3 protein: ASSFVEVSKNIQY